This paragraph reports one T cell receptor (beta chain). The antigen is not known. Germline loops: CDR1 SGHNT, CDR2 YENEEA. With 3 bases clipped from V and 14 bases from J, the junction kept 7 bases outside the gene matches. The CDR3 consists of 13 residues. The data were obtained in a study of OX40 agonist ivuxolimab in advanced cancers. Study results and caveats: Some patients who did not respond also had low normalized T-cell clonal expansion. Dose levels from 0.1 to 3.0 mg/kg saw CD4+ and CD8+ blood T cells expand clonally by week 6.

Only in-frame clones appear in the TCRdb table, and some are missing; sequencing was by immunoSEQ multiplex PCR. The data contain over 55,000 clones, just over 90% of them seen just once; the ten biggest clones take up 2% to 2.5%. The material sequenced was CD4+ or CD8+ T cells sorted from blood, taken in a trial of the OX40 agonist ivuxolimab. The chain employs TRBV11-3 and TRBJ2-3; 11 bases agree with TRBD2. The receptor was isolated from an adult with an advanced solid tumor such as melanoma, head and neck, liver or kidney cancer. The CDR3 is CASSFTSGGPRYF. The CDR3 coding sequence is TGTGCCAGCAGCTTCACTAGCGGGGGCCCCCGGTATTTT.